This T cell receptor (beta chain) was profiled in a study of T cells in Graves' hyperthyroidism and ophthalmopathy. Study findings and constraints: The model foresaw ophthalmopathy a median roughly 6 months prior to onset.

Comment on this clonotype: Its antigen is undetermined.

Looked up from germline, CDR1 is SGHKS and CDR2 is YYEKEE (reference sequence). The CDR3 covers 15 residues. Trimming cost V 4 bases and J 0 bases, with 10 bases left between them. Exclusions: uncontrolled infection, other autoimmune disease, pregnancy, lactation. RNA transcripts were the template for amplifying TCR beta CDR3 regions. Initially, a first-round RT-PCR of the TCR CDR3 employed the HTBI primer set. TCRdb re-called the multiplex PCR reads with MiXCR, one entry per CDR3 protein. The repertoire has 650,000 to 750,000 distinct CDR3 sequences, around 15% of them found once; the top ten carry roughly 10%.

The genes are TRBV5-5 and TRBJ1-4; maybe TRBD1 (6 bases). Sequenced: blood. The clonotype originates from a woman aged 18 to 35 with Graves' hyperthyroidism. For the CDR3, the DNA is TGTGCCAGCAGCCCAGGGGAGGCAACTAATGAAAAACTGTTTTTT. It yields the protein CASSPGEATNEKLFF.